Reported below is one TCR beta chain. The table came from immunoSEQ multiplex PCR; TCRdb's copy has only in-frame clones and leaves some out. Of approximately 240,000 clones listed, about 90% are singletons. This sample is drawn from a study of blood T cell repertoires in COVID-19. The sample was peripheral blood. The clonotype comes from a woman in her twenties or thirties who had recovered from COVID-19.

The CDR3, as DNA: TGTGCCAGCAGCTTAGGAAGACACCCCACCGGGGAGCTGTTTTTT. Protein: CASSLGRHPTGELFF. This sequence joins TRBV7-2 and TRBJ2-2; D uncertain. The V gene's germline CDR1 is SGHTA and CDR2 FQGNSA. The CDR3 sequence is 15 residues long. Trimming removed 1 base at V and 4 bases at J, with 10 bases between.